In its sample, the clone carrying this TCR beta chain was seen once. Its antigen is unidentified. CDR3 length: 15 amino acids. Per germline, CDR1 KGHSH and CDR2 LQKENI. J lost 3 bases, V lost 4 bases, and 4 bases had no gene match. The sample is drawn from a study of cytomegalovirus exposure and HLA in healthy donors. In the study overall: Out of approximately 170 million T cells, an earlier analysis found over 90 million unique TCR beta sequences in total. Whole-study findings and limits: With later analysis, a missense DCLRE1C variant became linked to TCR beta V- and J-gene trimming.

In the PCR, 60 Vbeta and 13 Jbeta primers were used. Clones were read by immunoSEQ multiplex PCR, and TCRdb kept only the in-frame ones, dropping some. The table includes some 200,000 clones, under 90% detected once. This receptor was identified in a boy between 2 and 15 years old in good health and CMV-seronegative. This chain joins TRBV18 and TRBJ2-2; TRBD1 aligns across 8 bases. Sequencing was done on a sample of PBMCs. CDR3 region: CASSLLTGDTGELFF. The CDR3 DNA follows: TGTGCCAGCTCACTGTTGACAGGGGACACCGGGGAGCTGTTTTTT.